The text below deals with one T cell receptor (beta chain). As yet, its antigen is unknown. Repertoires were generated with immunoSEQ multiplex PCR, while TCRdb's copy carries only in-frame clones and drops some. Of 2 million to 2.5 million clones detected, less than 95% appear once; the ten largest clones hold approximately 1.2%. This record belongs to a study of shared clonotypes between healthy human individuals. Study-wide background: Donor ages ranged 18 to 49 years: a couple of women, a few men. Broader study findings: It was only blood that was sampled, and tissue repertoires likely differ.

This CDR3 comprises 13 residues. CDR1 and CDR2 (germline): LNHNV, YYDKDF (reference sequence). V dropped 3 bases and J dropped 3 bases, with 8 bases sitting between them. Terminally differentiated effector memory CD45RA+ cells were left out of the naive CD8 fraction, which was CD45RO-negative and positively selected for CCR7. This sequence was found in a young man in good health. This chain links TRBV15 with TRBJ1-2, with D unclear. The sequenced sample was naive CD8+ T cells sorted from blood. The CDR3 here is CATSRKVDYGYTF. CDR3 DNA: TGTGCCACCAGCAGGAAAGTGGACTATGGCTACACCTTC.